Sequencing of this TCR beta chain was carried out in a study of STAT5B mutations in CD4+ large granular lymphocyte leukemia. Germline V CDR1 and CDR2: WSHSY, SAAADI. V shed 3 bases and J 6 bases; nucleotides not matched to a gene: 7. CDR3 length equals 14 residues. Assay used: immunoSEQ multiplex PCR; TCRdb lists only in-frame clones, some missing. The data hold more than 25,000 clones, with roughly 79% observed a single time. This receptor was identified in a human donor in good health. The sample consisted of CD4+ T cells from blood buffy coats. This rearrangement joins TRBV10-2 to TRBJ2-7; 8 nucleotides align to TRBD1. The CDR3 loop reads CASSDGRGLSEQYF. In DNA, the CDR3 is TGCGCCAGCAGTGATGGCAGGGGGCTAAGCGAGCAGTACTTC.